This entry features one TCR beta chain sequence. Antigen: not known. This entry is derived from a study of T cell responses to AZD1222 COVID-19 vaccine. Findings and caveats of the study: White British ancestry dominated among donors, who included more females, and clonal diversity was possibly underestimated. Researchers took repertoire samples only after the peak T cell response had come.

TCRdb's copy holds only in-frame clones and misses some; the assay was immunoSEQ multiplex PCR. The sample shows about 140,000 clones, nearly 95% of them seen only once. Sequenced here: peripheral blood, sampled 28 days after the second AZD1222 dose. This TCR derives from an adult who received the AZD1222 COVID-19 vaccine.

CDR3 bases: TGTGCCAGCAGTTTATCGGGCAAACTCTCTGGAAACACCATATATTTT. It encodes CASSLSGKLSGNTIYF. The rearrangement links TRBV28 to TRBJ1-3; D ambiguous. There are 16 residues in the CDR3. Trimming left V 1 base short and J 0 bases short, with 10 bases between. Looked up from germline, CDR1 is MDHEN and CDR2 is SYDVKM.